This TCR beta chain was sequenced for a study of blood T cell repertoires in COVID-19. Study-wide context: PBMCs, B-cell-depleted T cells, or T cells provided the cDNA or gDNA that made up the material.

This clone was seen more than once but under ten times. Produced via immunoSEQ multiplex PCR; TCRdb's table is partial and in-frame only. The sample carries around 470,000 clones, 90% recorded once. The sequence was collected from a man aged 18 to 30 who had recovered from COVID-19. Sequenced material: PBMCs or T cells enriched from blood (not recorded which).

CDR3 residues: CASTLAGGSYEQYF. The CDR3 nucleotides read TGTGCCAGCACCCTTGCGGGAGGGTCCTACGAGCAGTACTTC. J is TRBJ2-7 and V is TRBV7-9; TRBD2 matches at 9 bases. The junction had 5 bases not matched to a gene; V was cut back by 7 bases and J by 1 base. The CDR3 sequence is 14 residues long. Looked up from germline, CDR1 is SEHNR and CDR2 is FQNEAQ (reference sequence).